This TCR beta chain was recovered during a study of blood T cell repertoires in COVID-19 (dated by TCRdb to about 2020). Some background on the complete study: Samples from collaborators originated in the United States, Italy and Spain and spanned both the acute and convalescent phases of COVID-19. The material from the prospective study consisted of cDNA or gDNA derived from T cells, B-cell-depleted T cells, or PBMCs. The repertoires were released in a freely available public database meant as a resource for research on the immune response to SARS-CoV-2. The samples were drawn from two sources: the first 160 participants of the ongoing ImmuneRACE study, and 1,200 or so subjects contributed by 6 global collaborators. Deeply sampled blood TCRbeta repertoires from subjects exposed to, actively infected with, or recovered from COVID-19 were included in the dataset. Where available, HLA class I and class II types were obtained from metadata supplied by the sample provider rather than from assay-based typing. A de-identified subject ID, COVID-19 status, age in years and sex were almost always included in the sample metadata.

Whole blood was collected in K2EDTA tubes by collaborating institutions according to the institutions' own protocols. For TCRbeta analysis, collaborator samples were shipped as frozen whole blood, as isolated PBMCs, or as DNA extracted from either sample type. V and J lose 4 bases and 3 bases, and a span of 18 bases separates them. From the germline V gene, CDR1 is SGDLS and CDR2 is YYNGEE. Including the terminal cysteine and phenylalanine, the CDR3 comprises 16 residues. CDR3 DNA only is kept here, 48 bases in frame from base 1. A remark on this clone: Its antigen has not been determined. No base-level quality is on record; no much larger clone is a single base apart.

TCRbeta CDR3 regions were amplified from genomic DNA using the immunoSEQ Assay, a bias-controlled multiplex PCR. Per the authors' processing: Nucleated cell counts per sample were estimated from amplification of reference gene primers within the assay. Sequence reads were collapsed and filtered to measure the absolute abundance of every unique TCRbeta CDR3 rearrangement. Productive Simpson clonality was computed per sample as the square root of Simpson's diversity index over productive rearrangements. The source is immuneACCESS, and TCRdb retained only in-frame sequences with V and J called. Part of the clones is not carried over; for the studies checked, unresolved V genes explain less than half of this, and the remainder is unexplained. V and J calls and clone size are given by that table; D and trimming were obtained from the DNA. This sample is represented by over 120,000 clones; around 83% of them were singletons. About 2.8% of the sample is held by the ten biggest clonotypes.

Here is what the overall study found, with its caveats: How much clinical and demographic metadata was included differed by source and by participant, and the metadata was provided uncurated.

The sequenced sample was peripheral blood. The chain joins TRBV9 to TRBJ2-3, with no confidently assigned D gene. This receptor was obtained from a human donor with acute or convalescent COVID-19. The donor label of this sample is uncertain. The DNA sequence follows: TGTGCCAGCAGCCCCCCCCGACCTTCAGGTACAGATACGCAGTATTTT. Protein translation: CASSPPRPSGTDTQYF.